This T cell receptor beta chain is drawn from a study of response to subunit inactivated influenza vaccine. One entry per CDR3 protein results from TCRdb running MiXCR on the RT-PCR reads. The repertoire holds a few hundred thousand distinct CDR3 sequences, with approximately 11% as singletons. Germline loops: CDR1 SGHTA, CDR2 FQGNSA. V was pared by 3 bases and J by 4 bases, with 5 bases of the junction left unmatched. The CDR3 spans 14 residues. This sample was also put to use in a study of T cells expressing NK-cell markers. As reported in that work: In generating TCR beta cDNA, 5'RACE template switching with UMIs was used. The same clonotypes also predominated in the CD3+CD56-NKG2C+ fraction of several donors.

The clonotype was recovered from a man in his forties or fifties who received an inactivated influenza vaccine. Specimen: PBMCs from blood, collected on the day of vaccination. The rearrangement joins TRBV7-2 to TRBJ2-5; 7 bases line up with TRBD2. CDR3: CASSFMGLRETQYF. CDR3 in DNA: TGTGCCAGCAGCTTTATGGGACTAAGAGAGACCCAGTACTTC.